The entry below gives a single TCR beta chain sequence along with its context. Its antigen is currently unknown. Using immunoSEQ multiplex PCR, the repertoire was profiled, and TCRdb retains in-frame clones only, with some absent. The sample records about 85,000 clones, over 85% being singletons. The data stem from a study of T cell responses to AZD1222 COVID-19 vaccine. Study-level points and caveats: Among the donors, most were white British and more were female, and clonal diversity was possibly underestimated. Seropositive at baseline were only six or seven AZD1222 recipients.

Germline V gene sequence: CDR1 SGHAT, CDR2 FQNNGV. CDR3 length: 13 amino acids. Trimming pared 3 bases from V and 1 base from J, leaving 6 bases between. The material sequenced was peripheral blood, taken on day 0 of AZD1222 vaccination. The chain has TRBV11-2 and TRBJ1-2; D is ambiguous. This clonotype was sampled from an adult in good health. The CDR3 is CASSLGFNYGYTF. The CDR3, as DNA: TGTGCCAGCAGCTTGGGTTTTAACTATGGCTACACCTTC.